In its sample, the clone carrying this T cell receptor beta chain was seen a few times. Its matching antigen is unknown. CDR1 and CDR2 (germline): SGHTA, FQGTGA. The CDR3 covers 16 residues. The V gene end was trimmed by 4 bases and the J gene end by 6 bases; junction bases not matched to a gene: 7. This sample stems from a study of post-analysis software for immune sequencing data. Points from the study as a whole: Five or six TRBV segments were significantly more frequent in patients than in controls. TRBV5-6, TRBV5-1 and TRBV20-1 were among these segments.

Unique molecular identifiers had been added to the TCR beta cDNA libraries. Input of roughly 0.85 to 11 million T cells yielded 500,000 to 550,000 cDNA molecules. TCRdb passed the PCR reads through MiXCR, listing each CDR3 protein once. The sample has about 820,000 distinct CDR3 sequences, about 53% seen once. The genes are TRBV7-3 and TRBJ2-5, with TRBD2 matching 14 bases. The TCR originated in a girl between 5 and 17 years old with multiple sclerosis. The sample comprised blood. CDR3 DNA sequence: TGTGCCAGCAGCTCCTACGGGACTAGCGGGGGAAAGACCCAGTACTTC. Translating it yields CASSSYGTSGGKTQYF.